This record covers a single T cell receptor (beta chain). The target antigen is unknown. Data came from immunoSEQ multiplex PCR; TCRdb stores just in-frame clones and leaves some out. The data contain fewer than 400,000 clones, around 74% of them singletons. There are 13 residues in the CDR3. Germline V CDR1 and CDR2: PRHDT, FYEKMQ (reference sequence). With 2 bases removed from V and 4 bases from J, the gap between germline ends came to 7 bases. This record comes from a study of shared clonotypes between healthy human individuals. Memory CD4+ cells were the fraction left after CD45RA+ naive selection. Study results and limitations: Tissue TCR repertoires likely differ from these blood-only repertoires. Even with large depth, rarefaction showed that sorted-subset sequencing was incomplete. Clonotype sharing across donors was expected to vary with sequencing depth.

This clonotype was obtained from a man aged 25 to 40 in good health. The chain joins TRBV13 to TRBJ2-3; D remains unclear. The sample comprised memory CD4+ T cells sorted from blood. The subset: CD45RA-negative fraction. The CDR3 reads CASSLMRSDTQYF. The CDR3 DNA is TGTGCCAGCAGCTTAATGAGATCAGATACGCAGTATTTT.